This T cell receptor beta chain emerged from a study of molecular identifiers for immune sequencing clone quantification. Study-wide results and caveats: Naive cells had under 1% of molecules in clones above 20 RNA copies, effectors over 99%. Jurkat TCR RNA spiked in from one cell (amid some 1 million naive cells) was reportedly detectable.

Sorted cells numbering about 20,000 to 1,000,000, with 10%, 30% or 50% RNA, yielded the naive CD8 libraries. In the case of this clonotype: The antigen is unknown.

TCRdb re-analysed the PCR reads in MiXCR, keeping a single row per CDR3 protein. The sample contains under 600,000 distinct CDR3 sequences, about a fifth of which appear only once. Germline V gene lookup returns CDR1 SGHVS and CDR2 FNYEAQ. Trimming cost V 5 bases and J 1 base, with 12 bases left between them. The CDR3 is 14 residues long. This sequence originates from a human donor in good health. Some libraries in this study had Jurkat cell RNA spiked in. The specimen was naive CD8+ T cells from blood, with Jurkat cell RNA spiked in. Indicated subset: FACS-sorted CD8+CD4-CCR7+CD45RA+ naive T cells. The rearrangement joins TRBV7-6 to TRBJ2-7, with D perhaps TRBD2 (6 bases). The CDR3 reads CASSPLGGSYEQYF. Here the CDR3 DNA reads TGTGCCAGCAGCCCTCTCGGGGGATCCTACGAGCAGTACTTC.